The 13 T cell receptor beta chains below come from one sample, sequenced in a study of blood T cells in healthy people across ages. Combining a sample-barcoded 5' primer with a J-beta primer mix, a second PCR ran for about 7 to 11 cycles. TCRdb independently ran MiXCR on the 5' RACE reads; one entry per CDR3 protein. Among about 1.7 million distinct CDR3 sequences listed, 28% were seen once. Source material: blood. All receptors come from a woman aged 30 to 39 in good health.

This clonotype was seen repeatedly, ten times or more. V gene TRBV20-1 combines with J gene TRBJ2-7, with 8 nucleotides matching TRBD2. Trimming removed 5 bases from V and 1 base from J; junction bases left unmatched: 7. Germline values: CDR1 DFQATT, CDR2 SNEGSKA (reference sequence). The CDR3 totals 14 residues. In nucleotides, the CDR3 is TGCAGTGCTGGCAGGGGACTAGGGTCCTACGAGCAGTACTTC. Translated: CSAGRGLGSYEQYF.

This clonotype was detected ten times or more. This chain connects TRBV12-3 or TRBV12-4 to TRBJ2-7; either TRBD1 or TRBD2 may fit D (7 bases each). Trimming stripped 4 bases from V and 5 bases from J, with 18 bases between. CDR3 size: 15 residues. The CDR3 here is CASSSQGGLLHEQYF. The CDR3 DNA follows: TGTGCCAGCAGTTCCCAGGGGGGGCTGCTACACGAGCAGTACTTC.

As regards this clonotype: The junction and the germline gene differ at one end; a read error may be behind it. J is TRBJ2-7 and V is TRBV7-9; D is possibly TRBD1 (6 bases). The germline V gene encodes CDR1 SEHNR and CDR2 FQNEAQ (reference sequence). This CDR3 is built from 12 residues. The CDR3: CAGRQGTYEQYF. The CDR3 nucleotides read TGTGCCGGCAGGCAGGGGACCTACGAGCAGTACTTC.

V gene TRBV6-2 or TRBV6-3 combines with J gene TRBJ2-1, with 7 bases matching TRBD2. Looked up from germline, CDR1 is MNHEY and CDR2 is SVGEGT. With 5 bases clipped from V and 6 bases from J, the junction kept 10 bases outside the gene matches. The CDR3 contains 15 residues. This CDR3 reads CASSGPGGGSNEQFF. The CDR3 DNA reads TGTGCCAGCAGTGGACCGGGGGGAGGAAGCAATGAGCAGTTCTTC.

Many counts were recorded for this clonotype. The chain recombines TRBV4-1 with TRBJ2-7, with D tentatively TRBD1 or TRBD2 (5 bases each). Germline V gene data show CDR1 as MGHRA and CDR2 as YSYEKL. CDR3 length equals 17 residues. V lost 0 bases and J 2 bases, leaving 17 bases between the germline ends. The CDR3 coding sequence is TGCGCCAGCAGCCAAGATCAGGGACCTCGGGGAACCTACGAGCAGTACTTC. This encodes CASSQDQGPRGTYEQYF.

To note about this clonotype: A much larger clone is a single base away; this may be a read error. CDR3 DNA: TGCGCCAGCAGCCAAGATAGGTTAGGAAATGAGCAGTACTTC. Residues: CASSQDRLGNEQYF. The chain carries TRBV4-1 and TRBJ2-7; D is ambiguous. Germline CDR1 reads MGHRA; CDR2 reads YSYEKL. The CDR3 consists of 14 residues. Between the trimmed V and J ends, which lost 0 bases and 7 bases, there was a span of 13 bases.

The chain uses TRBV2 and TRBJ2-7; D remains ambiguous. Near its end, the DNA agrees better with TRBJ2-1, so the J call may be wrong. This CDR3 comprises 15 residues. Germline loops: CDR1 SNHLY, CDR2 FYNNEI. In DNA, the CDR3 is TGTGCCAGCACCCGAGGTCCCGATGCGAGGAATGAGCAGTTCTTC. Protein sequence: CASTRGPDARNEQFF.

This clonotype was observed at least ten times. CDR3 sequence reads: CSVSARGTSFPFEYF. The CDR3 DNA sequence: TGCAGCGTTTCAGCCCGGGGGACTAGCTTTCCTTTCGAGTACTTC. The V gene is TRBV29-1, the J gene TRBJ2-7, with TRBD2 matching 9 bases. J was trimmed by 11 bases and V by 5 bases; bases with no gene match: 19. The CDR3 runs to 15 residues. CDR1 is SQVTM, CDR2 ANQGSEA, per germline.

This clonotype has just a few counts. The chain is built from TRBV21-1 and TRBJ2-7; the table calls TRBD1, which could not be checked here. TRBV21-1 is noted as a pseudogene. The length of the CDR3 is 15 residues. The CDR3: CASNKWGQGGHEQYF. CDR3 nucleotide sequence: TGTGCCAGCAACAAATGGGGGCAGGGAGGACACGAGCAGTACTTC.

This clonotype was counted only a few times. The chain combines TRBV15 with TRBJ2-7, with D maybe TRBD2 (5 bases). V shed 1 base and J shed 3 bases, with 7 bases lying between them. This CDR3 spans 13 amino acids. The germline CDR1 and CDR2 sequences are LNHNV and YYDKDF (reference sequence). The CDR3 loop is CATSRVRGYEQYF. The CDR3 nucleotides are TGTGCCACCAGCAGAGTTCGGGGCTACGAGCAGTACTTC.

This clonotype was seen repeatedly, ten times or more. The chain is built from TRBV3-1 and TRBJ1-2; unclear D gene. Germline CDR1 and CDR2: LGHDT and YNNKEL (reference sequence). The CDR3 contains 13 residues. Trimming removed 0 bases at V and 4 bases at J, with 6 bases between. This CDR3 reads CASSQEEAYGYTF. Written as DNA, the CDR3 is TGTGCCAGCAGCCAAGAAGAGGCCTATGGCTACACCTTC.

This clonotype has ten or more counts. This chain connects TRBV5-1 to TRBJ2-5, with D possibly TRBD2 on 6 matching bases. V lost 6 bases to trimming and J lost 2 bases, with 14 bases between them. The CDR3 covers 14 residues. In germline, CDR1 is SGHRS, CDR2 YFSETQ. In DNA, the CDR3 is TGCGCCAGCATCACGACTAGTAATCAAGAGACCCAGTACTTC. Encoded protein: CASITTSNQETQYF.

This clonotype was picked up a small number of times. The chain joins TRBV20-1 to TRBJ2-1; no definite D call. The CDR3 totals 13 residues. V was clipped by 0 bases and J by 9 bases, with 12 bases between them. CDR1 and CDR2 (germline): DFQATT, SNEGSKA (reference sequence). This CDR3 reads CSARDPPLGEQFF. CDR3 DNA: TGCAGTGCTAGAGACCCCCCTTTGGGTGAGCAGTTCTTC.